Presented here are 2 T cell receptor beta chains from one specimen sequenced in a study of T cell responses to AZD1222 COVID-19 vaccine. Here immunoSEQ multiplex PCR was the method, and the copy in TCRdb shows in-frame clones only, minus some. The top ten clones hold about 12% of a sample with 90,000 to 100,000 clones, around nine tenths of them seen once. The source was peripheral blood, collected 28 days after the second AZD1222 dose. The receptors come from an adult who received the AZD1222 COVID-19 vaccine.

The chain employs TRBV7-2 and TRBJ1-1, with 9 bases aligning to TRBD1. The CDR3 is 16 residues long. V was clipped by 4 bases and J by 0 bases; unmatched bases: 6. The V gene's germline CDR1 is SGHTA and CDR2 FQGNSA. The DNA for the CDR3 is TGTGCCAGCAGCTCAAGGACAGGGGCAATGAACACTGAAGCTTTCTTT. Translation: CASSSRTGAMNTEAFF.

V is TRBV6-2 or TRBV6-3 and J is TRBJ2-3, with 7 positions matching TRBD1. The CDR3 totals 14 residues. V trimming: 2 bases; J trimming: 3 bases; junction bases outside the gene matches: 2. Germline CDR1 reads MNHEY; CDR2 reads SVGEGT. This CDR3 reads CASSYQGETDTQYF. The CDR3, as DNA: TGTGCCAGCAGTTACCAGGGGGAAACAGATACGCAGTATTTT.